This TCR beta chain was recovered during a study of blood T cell repertoires in COVID-19. As for the study in general: Sample material is recorded as cDNA or gDNA derived from T cells, B-cell-depleted T cells, or PBMCs.

This clone appeared many times. Authors' data handling: Estimates of nucleated cell counts were drawn from the amplification of reference gene primers. Method: immunoSEQ multiplex PCR; TCRdb's copy keeps in-frame clones and lacks some. V, J and clone size were drawn from that table, and D and trimming were deduced from the DNA. The table records fewer than 400,000 clones, roughly 85% of them present only once. In the 2 weeks before study entry, exposed participants met a COVID-19 case, which was PCR-confirmed or clinician-diagnosed. Sequences were obtained from PBMCs or T cells enriched from blood (not recorded which). This TCR was sampled from a woman in her twenties or thirties who had been exposed to COVID-19.

The CDR3 nucleotides are TGTGCCAGCAGTTTATATGGGACAGGGCAGTATTCTTACAATCAGCCCCAGCATTTT. It encodes CASSLYGTGQYSYNQPQHF. The V gene is TRBV27, the J gene TRBJ1-5; 9 bases are a match to TRBD1. Germline V lookup: CDR1 MNHEY, CDR2 SMNVEV (reference sequence). Losses at the gene ends were 1 base for V and 3 bases for J; bases not matched to a gene: 13. The CDR3 totals 19 residues.